These 30 T cell receptor beta chains share one sample of origin, sequenced in a study of molecular identifiers for immune sequencing clone quantification. Each CDR3 protein gets one entry after TCRdb re-called the PCR reads with MiXCR. The profile shows hundreds of thousands of distinct CDR3 sequences, roughly 25% of them singletons. Sequencing used naive CD8+ T cells from blood, with Jurkat cell RNA spiked in. Noted subset: FACS-sorted CD8+CD4-CCR7+CD45RA+ naive T cells. These receptors came from a human donor in good health. Some libraries in this study had Jurkat cell RNA spiked in.

V gene TRBV4-2 combines with J gene TRBJ2-2; D is possibly TRBD1 (5 bases). V lost 0 bases and J 4 bases, leaving 6 bases between the germline ends. CDR1 is LGHNA, CDR2 YNFKEQ, per germline. The CDR3 is 14 residues long. The CDR3 loop reads CASSQEGVTGELFF. In nucleotides, the CDR3 is TGTGCCAGCAGCCAAGAAGGGGTCACCGGGGAGCTGTTTTTT.

This clonotype was observed at least ten times. The CDR3 region is CSGTSGRLDKNIQYF. For the CDR3, the DNA is TGCAGCGGGACTAGCGGGAGGTTGGACAAAAACATTCAGTACTTC. The rearrangement joins TRBV29-1 to TRBJ2-4; 14 bases are shared with TRBD2. Germline loops: CDR1 SQVTM, CDR2 ANQGSEA. This CDR3 has 15 amino acids. Trimming cost V 7 bases and J 3 bases; bases outside gene matches: 5.

The chain carries TRBV27 and TRBJ2-1; the match to TRBD1 covers 9 bases. J gave up 2 bases and V 4 bases, and 3 bases lay outside the gene matches. Germline lookup yields CDR1 MNHEY and CDR2 SMNVEV (reference sequence). There are 15 residues in the CDR3. CDR3 coding DNA: TGTGCCAGCAGTTCCGGGACAGGGCCCTACAATGAGCAGTTCTTC. Translated, it gives CASSSGTGPYNEQFF.

This clonotype was seen more than once but under ten times. The chain links TRBV12-3 or TRBV12-4 to TRBJ2-2; 7 bases map to TRBD1. The trim removed 3 bases at V and 1 base at J, leaving 5 bases unmatched. CDR3 length equals 16 residues. The CDR3 DNA reads TGTGCCAGCAGTTTTGACAGGGCGGAGAACACCGGGGAGCTGTTTTTT. Its translation: CASSFDRAENTGELFF.

The table lists this clonotype with many counts. The chain employs TRBV12-3 or TRBV12-4 and TRBJ2-3; D gene unclear. The CDR3 loop spans 16 amino acids. Deletions cut 3 bases from V and 0 bases from J, with 13 bases between. CDR3 DNA: TGTGCCAGCAGTTTTTGGCAGGAGTATAGCACAGATACGCAGTATTTT. Encoded protein: CASSFWQEYSTDTQYF.

J is TRBJ1-5 and V is TRBV4-1; perhaps TRBD1 as D (6 bases). The CDR3 extends over 15 amino acids. In germline, CDR1 is MGHRA, CDR2 YSYEKL. V gave up 4 bases and J gave up 6 bases, with 16 bases separating them. CDR3 amino acids: CASSPQGSASQPQHF. In DNA form, the CDR3 reads TGCGCCAGCAGCCCTCAGGGGTCGGCCAGTCAGCCCCAGCATTTT.

This clonotype was detected only a few times. The chain uses TRBV15 and TRBJ1-5; D uncertain. V lost 0 bases and J 7 bases, leaving 13 bases between the germline ends. The CDR3 has 15 residues. Germline V lookup: CDR1 LNHNV, CDR2 YYDKDF (reference sequence). The chain's CDR3 is CATSRDRPPGQPQHF. In DNA, the CDR3 is TGTGCCACCAGCAGAGATAGGCCTCCGGGGCAGCCCCAGCATTTT.

The table lists this clonotype with many counts. The CDR3 coding sequence is TGTGCCAGCAGTGAGGTACCCAACTATGGCTACACCTTC. Its translation is CASSEVPNYGYTF. V is TRBV6-1 and J is TRBJ1-2; no firm D call. CDR3 length: 13 amino acids. The V gene's germline CDR1 is MNHNS and CDR2 SASEGT. V was clipped by 3 bases and J by 2 bases, with 7 bases between them.

Many counts were recorded for this clonotype. The rearrangement joins TRBV2 to TRBJ1-5, with D possibly TRBD1 on 5 matching bases. The CDR3 is made up of 14 amino acids. Trimming left V 10 bases short and J 4 bases short, with 17 bases between. Germline CDR1 is SNHLY and CDR2 is FYNNEI. This CDR3 reads CATRETESNQPQHF. The CDR3 coding sequence is TGTGCCACCAGAGAGACAGAGTCAAATCAGCCCCAGCATTTT.

The chain uses TRBV6-2 or TRBV6-3 and TRBJ2-3, with TRBD2 matching 11 bases. Germline CDR1 MNHEY, CDR2 SVGEGT. Trimming at V came to 0 bases and at J to 3 bases, leaving 8 bases not matched to a gene. The CDR3 covers 18 residues. This chain's CDR3 is CASSYSPTSGGPTDTQYF. In DNA, the CDR3 is TGTGCCAGCAGTTACTCGCCAACTAGCGGGGGCCCGACAGATACGCAGTATTTT.

Details on this clonotype: One base away lies a much larger clone, so this may be a sequencing read error. The missing conserved phenylalanine or tryptophan at the end of this CDR3 makes a read error likely. This sequence joins TRBV12-3 or TRBV12-4 and TRBJ2-3; no clear D. The CDR3 runs to 14 residues. The germline V and J ends were trimmed by 8 bases and 2 bases, with 14 bases remaining between them. CDR3 bases: TGTGCCAGCCGCCGAGACTCCAACACAGATACGCAGTATTCT. Amino acids: CASRRDSNTDTQYS.

This clonotype was seen at least ten times. The V call is TRBV7-2, the J call TRBJ2-7; D might be TRBD1 (6 bases). V gave up 2 bases and J gave up 2 bases, with 13 bases separating them. Germline assignment: CDR1 SGHTA and CDR2 FQGNSA. This CDR3 has 15 amino acids. Here the CDR3 DNA reads TGTGCCAGCAGCTTAATTGAGGACAGCGCCTACGAGCAGTACTTC. Translating it yields CASSLIEDSAYEQYF.

V is TRBV25-1 and J is TRBJ2-7; TRBD1 aligns across 12 bases. Germline CDR1 is MGHDK and CDR2 is SYGVNS. Losses at the gene ends were 4 bases for V and 3 bases for J; bases not matched to a gene: 4. The CDR3 loop spans 15 amino acids. This chain's CDR3 is CASSGGQGAFYEQYF. CDR3 nucleotide sequence: TGTGCCAGCAGTGGGGGACAGGGGGCATTCTACGAGCAGTACTTC.

This clonotype has only a few counts. The chain recombines TRBV27 with TRBJ1-2, with D unclear. V lost 4 bases, J lost 6 bases, and 24 bases lay in between. CDR1 and CDR2 (germline): MNHEY, SMNVEV (reference sequence). CDR3 length: 17 amino acids. CDR3 sequence (DNA): TGTGCCAGCAGTTCGTATAGCCGCCCTAGGGAAGTTAATGGCTACACCTTC. It encodes CASSSYSRPREVNGYTF.

The chain uses TRBV23-1 and TRBJ2-1; unclear D gene. TRBV23-1 is sorted into the ORF group, with uncertain function. Trimming left V 6 bases short and J 8 bases short, with 8 bases between. The CDR3 consists of 11 residues. CDR3 nucleotide sequence: TGCGCCAGCAGCTTAGCCTATGAGCAGTTCTTC. It is translated as CASSLAYEQFF.

This clonotype was counted only a few times. This chain uses TRBV28 with TRBJ2-2; D is unclear. Between the trimmed V and J ends, which lost 2 bases and 2 bases, there was a span of 6 bases. Looked up from germline, CDR1 is MDHEN and CDR2 is SYDVKM. This CDR3 region has 14 residues. CDR3 sequence reads: CASSLPGNTGELFF. DNA for the CDR3: TGTGCCAGCAGTTTACCAGGAAACACCGGGGAGCTGTTTTTT.

This clonotype has a count of ten or more. The V gene is TRBV6-2 or TRBV6-3, the J gene TRBJ2-7, with a tentative D call TRBD2 (6 bases). Germline CDR1 and CDR2: MNHEY and SVGEGT. CDR3 length: 11 amino acids. V lost 10 bases to trimming and J lost 0 bases, with 7 bases between them. The CDR3 protein is CATGSSYEQYF. The CDR3 DNA sequence: TGTGCCACCGGGAGCTCCTACGAGCAGTACTTC.

This clonotype has a single count. At one of its ends the junction is not consistent with the germline gene, which may arise from a read error. V usage is TRBV18 and J usage is TRBJ2-1; a weak D match, TRBD2 (6 bases). CDR1 KGHSH and CDR2 LQKENI come from the germline V gene. This CDR3 has 19 amino acids. The CDR3 nucleotides are TGTGCCTGCTCACCAAAAGAACTAGCTCTCGTTAACGGGTACAATGAGCAGTTCTTC. Residues: CACSPKELALVNGYNEQFF.

This rearrangement joins TRBV30 to TRBJ1-2; D gene ambiguous. The CDR3 extends over 16 amino acids. Per the germline V gene, CDR1 is GTSNPN and CDR2 is SVGIG (reference sequence). Trimming shortened V by 4 bases and J by 0 bases, and 18 bases separated the two germline ends. CDR3 loop: CAWNPTAENANYGYTF. CDR3 bases: TGTGCCTGGAACCCCACGGCGGAGAACGCTAACTATGGCTACACCTTC.

This sequence joins TRBV11-2 and TRBJ2-1; either TRBD1 or TRBD2 may fit D (6 bases each). CDR1 SGHAT and CDR2 FQNNGV come from the germline V gene. Trimming removed 1 base at V and 0 bases at J, with 10 bases between. This CDR3 has 16 amino acids. Written as DNA, the CDR3 is TGTGCCAGCAGCTTAGGGGGGGCGAGCTCCTACAATGAGCAGTTCTTC. This gives the protein CASSLGGASSYNEQFF. The full variable domain, with the rest looked up from reference TRBV11-2 and TRBJ2-1, is EAGVAQSPRYKIIEKRQSVAFWCNPISGHATLYWYQQILGQGPKLLIQFQNNGVVDDSQLPKDRFSAERLKGVDSTLKIQPAKLEDSAVYLCASSLGGASSYNEQFFGPGTRLTVL.

This clonotype was counted many times. This chain connects TRBV6-5 to TRBJ2-7, with TRBD2 matching over 8 bases. Germline CDR1 is MNHEY and CDR2 is SVGAGI. Trimming removed 8 bases from V and 0 bases from J; junction bases left unmatched: 3. This CDR3 contains 13 residues. The CDR3: CASGAGGSYEQYF. The CDR3 nucleotides read TGTGCCAGCGGCGCGGGGGGCTCCTACGAGCAGTACTTC.

The chain couples TRBV13 to TRBJ1-2, with TRBD1 matching over 8 bases. Per the germline V gene, CDR1 is PRHDT and CDR2 is FYEKMQ (reference sequence). J lost 4 bases, V lost 4 bases, and 5 bases had no gene match. CDR3 length: 14 residues. The CDR3 DNA reads TGTGCCAGCAGCTGGGGACAGGCGAGCTATGGCTACACCTTC. Its translation: CASSWGQASYGYTF.

The rearrangement links TRBV6-5 to TRBJ2-1; D gene ambiguous. This CDR3 contains 14 residues. CDR1 and CDR2 from the germline V gene are MNHEY and SVGAGI. Trimming took 5 bases from V and 5 from J, leaving 13 bases between them. The CDR3 nucleotides are TGTGCCAGCAGTACGAGCAGCGTCCACAATGAGCAGTTCTTC. It is translated as CASSTSSVHNEQFF.

The chain recombines TRBV2 with TRBJ2-2; D might be TRBD1 (5 bases). The CDR3 has 14 amino acids. The germline V and J ends were trimmed by 3 bases and 5 bases, with 10 bases remaining between them. CDR1 SNHLY and CDR2 FYNNEI come from the germline V gene. The CDR3 spells CASSDRVETGELFF. The CDR3 bases are TGTGCCAGCAGTGACAGGGTGGAGACCGGGGAGCTGTTTTTT.

This clonotype was picked up a small number of times. The chain combines TRBV19 with TRBJ2-7; D unresolved. CDR3 length equals 12 residues. V was shortened by 3 bases and J by 4 bases, with 7 bases between the two germline ends. CDR1 and CDR2 (germline): LNHDA, SQIVND (reference sequence). The CDR3 DNA reads as TGTGCCAGTAGTATGTCGCCATACGAGCAGTACTTC. Translated: CASSMSPYEQYF.

This clonotype was seen repeatedly, ten times or more. In DNA form, the CDR3 reads TGTGCCAGCAGCCCGGGCCTGACTACTAGCACAGATACGCAGTATTTT. Translating it yields CASSPGLTTSTDTQYF. This chain links TRBV5-4 with TRBJ2-3; weak D call: TRBD2 (5 bases). Looked up from germline, CDR1 is SGHNT and CDR2 is YYREEE (reference sequence). The CDR3 sequence is 16 residues long. Trimming took 4 bases from V and 0 from J, leaving 15 bases between them.

V usage is TRBV20-1 and J usage is TRBJ2-2, with 9 bases lining up with TRBD1. In germline, CDR1 is DFQATT, CDR2 SNEGSKA (reference sequence). The CDR3 length is 15 residues. Losses at the gene ends were 1 base for V and 1 base for J; bases not matched to a gene: 1. CDR3 loop: CSARADRGNTGELFF. DNA of the CDR3: TGCAGTGCTAGAGCGGACAGGGGGAACACCGGGGAGCTGTTTTTT.

Note on this clonotype: A read error may be the cause here, since a much bigger clone is one base away. The CDR3: CASKTGAEAFF. As DNA, the CDR3 is TGTGCCAGCAAAACAGGCGCTGAAGCTTTCTTT. The chain uses TRBV6-5 and TRBJ1-1; D might be TRBD1 (5 bases). Germline CDR1 is MNHEY and CDR2 is SVGAGI. There are 11 residues in the CDR3. The V gene lost 7 bases and the J gene lost 6 bases, with 9 bases spanning the gap.

This clonotype has ten or more counts. The chain employs TRBV12-3 or TRBV12-4 and TRBJ2-3, with D perhaps matching TRBD1 (5 bases). V was cut by 8 bases and J by 1 base, with 19 bases left in between. The CDR3 has 16 residues. The CDR3 DNA is TGTGCCAGCGGGTCCCCGGCAGGGTCCGGCACAGATACGCAGTATTTT. Its protein is CASGSPAGSGTDTQYF.

The chain is built from TRBV30 and TRBJ2-5, with D perhaps matching TRBD1 or TRBD2 (5 bases each). This CDR3 contains 15 residues. Germline loops: CDR1 GTSNPN, CDR2 SVGIG (reference sequence). With 2 bases removed from V and 0 bases from J, the gap between germline ends came to 13 bases. In DNA form, the CDR3 reads TGTGCCTGGAGTCCTCTCGGGGCAGACCAAGAGACCCAGTACTTC. Translating gives CAWSPLGADQETQYF.